The rows below give T cell receptor beta chains drawn from one sample of a study of vaccination and CD4 T cells after COVID-19. No antigen is known for these receptors. From the PCR reads, TCRdb called clonotypes with MiXCR, one entry per CDR3 protein. The data contain about 21,000 distinct CDR3 sequences, approximately 40% of them singletons. The input for sequencing was CD4+ T cells from blood, cultured in vitro, taken about 7 months after SARS-CoV-2 vaccination. All receptors derive from a human donor who had recovered from COVID-19. CDR3s include the opening cysteine and the closing phenylalanine or tryptophan. The order of the fields is J gene, D gene, clone size, V gene, CDR3 protein, CDR3 DNA. A D gene is named only where the DNA matches it firmly. Clone sizes are given selectively: once, few, many, or a class where the clone is expanded.

TRBJ2-1,-,-,TRBV7-2,CASSSDSTSSYNEQFF,TGTGCCAGCAGCTCCGACTCGACAAGCTCCTACAATGAGCAGTTCTTC
TRBJ2-7,TRBD1,few,TRBV7-2,CASSRQGGNSYEQYF,TGTGCCAGCAGCCGACAGGGTGGAAACTCCTACGAGCAGTACTTC
TRBJ1-5,-,few,TRBV28,CASSRLNPHQPQHF,TGTGCCAGCAGTAGATTAAACCCCCATCAGCCCCAGCATTTT
TRBJ2-5,-,few,TRBV7-9,CASSSGPSQETQYF,TGTGCCAGCAGCTCCGGGCCTTCTCAAGAGACCCAGTACTTC
TRBJ2-7,-,-,TRBV6-1,CASSRAGQDEQYF,TGTGCCAGCAGCCGCGCGGGCCAGGACGAGCAGTACTTC
TRBJ2-5,-,-,TRBV6-5,CASSYSKGIQETQYF,TGTGCCAGCAGTTACTCGAAGGGGATACAAGAGACCCAGTACTTC
TRBJ2-1,-,-,TRBV20-1,CSARNTRGLYNEQFF,TGCAGTGCTAGAAATACTAGGGGCCTTTACAATGAGCAGTTCTTC
TRBJ1-3,-,-,TRBV20-1,CSAISTFGGNTIYF,TGCAGTGCTATCAGCACATTCGGCGGAAACACCATATATTTT
TRBJ1-6,-,few,TRBV20-1,CSARPGSSYNSPLHF,TGCAGTGCCCGGCCAGGTAGCTCCTATAATTCACCCCTCCACTTT
TRBJ2-1,-,-,TRBV7-2,CASSLDRASYNEQFF,TGTGCCAGCAGCTTAGACAGGGCCTCCTACAATGAGCAGTTCTTC
TRBJ2-1,-,-,TRBV10-3,CAISQGEQDEQFF,TGTGCCATCAGTCAAGGGGAGCAGGATGAGCAGTTCTTC
TRBJ2-5,TRBD2,few,TRBV20-1,CSARSTIGGKETQYF,TGCAGTGCTAGAAGTACCATCGGGGGGAAAGAGACCCAGTACTTC
TRBJ1-3,-,-,TRBV28,CASSSPTAGARDTIYF,TGTGCCAGCAGTTCCCCCACGGCGGGGGCCAGGGACACCATATATTTT
TRBJ2-3,-,-,TRBV2,CASSPKTSLGEADTQYF,TGTGCCAGCAGCCCAAAAACTAGTTTAGGCGAGGCAGATACGCAGTATTTT
TRBJ2-6,-,-,TRBV12-3/TRBV12-4,CASSLTLGGTGANVLTF,TGTGCCAGCAGTCTAACCCTTGGGGGAACCGGGGCCAACGTCCTGACTTTC
TRBJ2-5,TRBD1,few,TRBV19,CASSEERTGRSETQYF,TGTGCCAGTAGTGAAGAACGGACAGGTCGATCGGAGACCCAGTACTTC
TRBJ1-5,-,few,TRBV6-1,CASGGEGGSNQPQHF,TGTGCCAGCGGCGGTGAGGGTGGTAGCAATCAGCCCCAGCATTTT
TRBJ2-3,-,few,TRBV20-1,CSAGLGDTQYF,TGCAGTGCCGGCCTAGGGGATACGCAGTATTTT
TRBJ2-5,-,few,TRBV20-1,CSASVQETQYF,TGCAGTGCTTCGGTACAAGAGACCCAGTACTTC
TRBJ2-3,-,-,TRBV7-9,CASSPRGGSTDTQYF,TGTGCCAGCAGCCCCAGGGGAGGGAGCACAGATACGCAGTATTTT
TRBJ2-3,-,few,TRBV7-2,CASSLSPAADTQYF,TGTGCCAGCAGCTTAAGCCCCGCAGCAGATACGCAGTATTTT
TRBJ1-2,-,-,TRBV20-1,CSATGGDSDGYTF,TGCAGTGCTACAGGAGGGGACTCAGATGGCTACACCTTC
TRBJ2-5,-,few,TRBV6-1,CASSAETAQETQYF,TGTGCCAGCAGTGCGGAGACAGCTCAAGAGACCCAGTACTTC
TRBJ2-7,TRBD2,-,TRBV20-1,CSAREGTSGRYEQYF,TGCAGTGCTAGAGAGGGGACTAGCGGGAGGTACGAGCAGTACTTC
TRBJ1-1,-,few,TRBV7-8,CASSLDPGRTEAFF,TGTGCCAGCAGCTTAGATCCGGGGAGGACTGAAGCTTTCTTT
TRBJ2-1,-,few,TRBV24-1,CATPPGTRYNEQFF,TGTGCCACCCCTCCCGGGACAAGATACAATGAGCAGTTCTTC
TRBJ2-3,-,few,TRBV18,CASLTAPGTDTQYF,TGTGCCAGTCTCACCGCACCTGGCACAGATACGCAGTATTTT
TRBJ2-1,-,-,TRBV20-1,CSARAFELNEQFF,TGCAGTGCTAGGGCCTTCGAACTTAATGAGCAGTTCTTC
TRBJ1-3,-,-,TRBV20-1,CSARSGERGNTIYF,TGCAGTGCTAGATCCGGGGAACGTGGAAACACCATATATTTT
TRBJ2-5,TRBD1,-,TRBV6-1,CASRDRGWGETQYF,TGTGCCAGCCGGGACAGGGGCTGGGGAGAGACCCAGTACTTC
TRBJ1-2,TRBD1,few,TRBV20-1,CSARGQGSIFAF,TGCAGTGCTAGAGGACAGGGCTCTATTTTCGCCTTC
TRBJ2-7,-,-,TRBV2,CASSDSGLLREQYF,TGTGCCAGCAGTGATTCGGGGCTACTAAGGGAGCAGTACTTC
TRBJ1-1,-,medium-sized,TRBV7-2,CASSWTPGDTEAFF,TGTGCCAGCAGCTGGACGCCCGGGGACACTGAAGCTTTCTTT